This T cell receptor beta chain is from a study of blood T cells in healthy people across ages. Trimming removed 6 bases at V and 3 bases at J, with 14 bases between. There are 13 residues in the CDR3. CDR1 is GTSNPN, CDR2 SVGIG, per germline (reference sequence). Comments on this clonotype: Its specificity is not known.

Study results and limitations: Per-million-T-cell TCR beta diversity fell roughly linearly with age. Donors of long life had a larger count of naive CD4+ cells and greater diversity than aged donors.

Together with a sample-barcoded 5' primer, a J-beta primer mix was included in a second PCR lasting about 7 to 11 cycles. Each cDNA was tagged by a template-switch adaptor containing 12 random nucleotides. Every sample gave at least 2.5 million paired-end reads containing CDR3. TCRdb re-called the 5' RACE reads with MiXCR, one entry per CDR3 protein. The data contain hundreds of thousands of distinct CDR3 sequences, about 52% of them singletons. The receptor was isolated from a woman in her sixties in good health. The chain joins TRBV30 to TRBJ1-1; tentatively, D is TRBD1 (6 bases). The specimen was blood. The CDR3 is CACLGQKDTEAFF. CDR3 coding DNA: TGTGCCTGCCTTGGACAGAAGGACACTGAAGCTTTCTTT.